The rows below give T cell receptor beta chains drawn from one sample of a study of persistence of HIV-infected CD4 T cells. Clones were read by immunoSEQ multiplex PCR, and TCRdb kept only the in-frame ones, dropping some. The sample contains approximately 65,000 clones, 65% to 80% of which appear only once. The antigens for these receptors are not known. The sequenced sample was CD4+ T cells sorted from PBMCs after 18-hour stimulation, obtained from a patient who received antiretroviral therapy. Source of these receptors: an adult man with HIV who was CMV-seropositive. The CDR3 runs from the conserved cysteine through the conserved F or W.

CDR3aa	j_gene	v_gene
CASRGRGSEKLFF	TRBJ1-4	TRBV28
CASSSTGSNQPQHF	TRBJ1-5	TRBV7-2
CASSLRPGVPSPLHF	TRBJ1-6	TRBV5-1
CASSVGWQANTGELFF	TRBJ2-2	TRBV9
CASSEDRGLRSNQPQHF	TRBJ1-5	TRBV5-5
CASSLSRDSPYNEQFF	TRBJ2-1	TRBV27
CASSRLNEQYF	TRBJ2-7	TRBV6-2/TRBV6-3
CASSPGTNSNQPQHF	TRBJ1-5	TRBV5-5
CASSLAGGPASPYEQYF	TRBJ2-7	TRBV11-2
CASSLVGLAGVNTGELFF	TRBJ2-2	TRBV5-6
CASSREGADTGELFF	TRBJ2-2	TRBV6-6
CASSTNGGGHNEQFF	TRBJ2-1	TRBV11-2
CASSSSPRELYEQYF	TRBJ2-7	TRBV5-1
CASSPLNRARPGQGDSSSGNTIYF	TRBJ1-3	TRBV18
CASSFTQGGNQPQHF	TRBJ1-5	TRBV5-5
CASSVFQRGSTDTQYF	TRBJ2-3	TRBV9
CASSSDRGYHEQYF	TRBJ2-7	TRBV7-9
CASSERGVYEQYF	TRBJ2-7	TRBV2
CASSPYASYEQYF	TRBJ2-7	TRBV18
CASTGTGSGYTF	TRBJ1-2	TRBV25-1
CASSLASTGKQYF	TRBJ2-7	TRBV13
CASSSPGTEAFF	TRBJ1-1	TRBV6-5
CASDKGQGTYGYTF	TRBJ1-2	TRBV2
CASGSGSGGLRYEQYF	TRBJ2-7	TRBV12-5
CASSYRGTSTDTQYF	TRBJ2-3	TRBV6-6
CASRVGRNYGYTF	TRBJ1-2	TRBV2
CASSLQDRGGRANVLTF	TRBJ2-6	TRBV9
CASSDPSNYGYTF	TRBJ1-2	TRBV3-1/TRBV3-2
CASSLNHRRNQPQHF	TRBJ1-5	TRBV11-2
CASSRGQGDGYTF	TRBJ1-2	TRBV28
CAISEGGSNYEQYF	TRBJ2-7	TRBV10-3
CASSLGTVGTGTEAFF	TRBJ1-1	TRBV5-1
CSASSGGNEKLFF	TRBJ1-4	TRBV20-1
CASSLGDRENGYTF	TRBJ1-2	TRBV7-9
CASSGTGTGRTEAFF	TRBJ1-1	TRBV7-2
CASSPFSRTGTTNEKLFF	TRBJ1-4	TRBV7-3
CASSSLGTANYGYTF	TRBJ1-2	TRBV5-6
CASSQWTETRDNEQFF	TRBJ2-1	TRBV18
CSVDGRNTYNEQFF	TRBJ2-1	TRBV29-1
CASSLEGHYGYTF	TRBJ1-2	TRBV5-1
CASSGPGGTEAFF	TRBJ1-1	TRBV3-1/TRBV3-2
CASRQGRGQPQHF	TRBJ1-5	TRBV5-1
CASSLGDRADRVLFF	TRBJ1-4	TRBV5-1
CASSQGGSSYEQYF	TRBJ2-7	TRBV14
CASTDPTSSGANVLTF	TRBJ2-6	TRBV6-6
CASTDLGDRVRAFF	TRBJ1-1	TRBV3-1/TRBV3-2
CASSVAPDREQFF	TRBJ2-1	TRBV9
CATGETSGGPNTGTQYF	TRBJ2-3	TRBV19
CASSQQTGANTGELFF	TRBJ2-2	TRBV7-9
CAGRRTGGGTDTQYF	TRBJ2-3	TRBV6-5
CASSRGGGTYDEQFF	TRBJ2-1	TRBV6-5
CASSQLSGPGTDTQYF	TRBJ2-3	TRBV28
CAISPGQGMYEQYF	TRBJ2-7	TRBV10-3
CASSSPNGGSSEAFF	TRBJ1-1	TRBV27
CASSVEGYGTEAFF	TRBJ1-1	TRBV9
CASSSGGSGYGYTF	TRBJ1-2	TRBV2